The T cell receptor (beta chain) described here comes from a study of blood T cell repertoires in COVID-19 (dated by TCRdb to between 2020 and 2021). About the investigation overall: The collaborator samples originated in the United States, Italy and Spain and spanned the acute and convalescent phases of COVID-19. The prospective study material was composed of cDNA or gDNA derived from T cells, B-cell-depleted T cells, or PBMCs. The repertoires were made available in a free public database intended to serve as a resource for research on the immune response to SARS-CoV-2. Sample metadata almost always included a de-identified subject ID, COVID-19 status, age in years and sex. Samples came from the ongoing ImmuneRACE study (first 160 participants) plus 1,254 subjects from 6 global collaborators. The dataset comprised deeply sampled blood TCRbeta repertoires from subjects exposed to, actively infected with, or recovered from COVID-19. Where HLA class I and class II types were available, the types were taken from metadata supplied by the sample provider, not from assay-based typing.

Enrolling through a virtual design, the prospective study's participants ranged in age from roughly 18 to 90 years and lived across about two dozen United States geographic areas. In the prospective study, cohorts were assigned on the basis of participant-reported clinical history obtained from a screening survey and a study questionnaire. ImmuneRACE Cohort 3 recovered participants were defined by two consecutive negative NP/OP PCR tests, healthcare professional clearance, or symptom resolution. In the prospective study, whole blood, serum and a nasopharyngeal or oropharyngeal swab were collected from each participant by mobile phlebotomists. Over a roughly two-month period, participants in the prospective study had the option of providing additional blood draws and questionnaires. Prospective study blood samples were shipped either frozen or at room temperature before DNA extraction. Including cysteine and phenylalanine, the CDR3 has 13 amino acids. The sequence is cut down to CDR3 DNA, 39 bases in frame from base 1. In the germline V gene, CDR1 corresponds to SGHRS and CDR2 to YFSETQ. The junction shows trimming of 0 bases on V and 6 bases on J, plus 9 bases between the germline ends.

The immunoSEQ Assay, a bias-controlled multiplex PCR, was used to amplify TCRbeta CDR3 regions from genomic DNA. Per the source publication's procedure: The number of nucleated cells in each sample was estimated from the amplification of reference gene primers within the assay. To quantify the absolute abundance of each unique TCRbeta CDR3 rearrangement, sequence reads were collapsed and filtered. Productive Simpson clonality was computed per sample as the square root of Simpson's diversity index over productive rearrangements. Drawn from immuneACCESS, this table holds only the in-frame rearrangements with V and J called that TCRdb kept. Clones are partly lost; checked studies trace under half to an unresolved V gene and leave the rest unexplained. The V and J calls and clone size come from that table; D and trimming were worked out from the DNA. The sample profile shows about 130,000 clones; 70% to 90% of them were found once. Roughly 2.3% of the sample rests with the top ten.

Results the study describes overall, beyond this receptor: Clinical and demographic metadata were provided uncurated, with the amount varying by source and participant.

Regarding this clone: Its antigen remains unidentified. The input lacks base qualities; no much larger clone sits a single base away.

The rearrangement combines TRBV5-1 with TRBJ1-2; the D gene is perhaps TRBD1, on 6 matching bases. Material: PBMCs or T cells enriched from blood (not recorded which). This clonotype originated in a woman aged 45-60 years who had recovered from COVID-19. The encoded CDR3 is CASSLAGVDGYTF. The DNA reads as follows: TGCGCCAGCAGCTTGGCAGGGGTGGATGGCTACACCTTC.